The entry below gives a single T cell receptor (beta chain) sequence along with its context. What it binds is not known. The entry originates in a study of T cell responses to AZD1222 COVID-19 vaccine. Study-wide results and limits: CD4 TCRs associated with vaccination spanned spike, dominating at 160-218 and 743-854.

Libraries were prepared by immunoSEQ multiplex PCR; TCRdb keeps only in-frame clonotypes and omits some of them. This sample carries some 130,000 clones, 75% to 90% of them seen once, and the ten largest clones take roughly 4.3%. This CDR3 spans 15 amino acids. From germline, CDR1 is SGHRS and CDR2 YFSETQ. J lost 4 bases, V lost 5 bases, and 8 bases had no gene match. The sample in question was peripheral blood, obtained on day 0 of AZD1222 vaccination. This TCR was recovered from an adult in good health. The rearrangement uses TRBV5-1 and TRBJ2-1, with 8 bases lining up with TRBD2. CDR3 residues: CASSSGSGGYNEQFF. CDR3 nucleotides: TGCGCCAGCAGTTCCGGCAGCGGGGGATACAATGAGCAGTTCTTC.